This is a list of T cell receptor beta chains from one sample in a study of shared clonotypes between healthy human individuals. Data came from immunoSEQ multiplex PCR; TCRdb stores just in-frame clones and leaves some out. The top ten hold 0.9% to 1.4% of the sample, which has 2 million or so clones, approximately 94% seen once. Input material: naive CD8+ T cells sorted from blood. Every receptor here comes from a man younger than 35 in good health. Each CDR3 is given with its conserved first and last residue. Fields, in order: D gene, J gene, V gene, clone size, CDR3 DNA, CDR3 protein. D genes are given only for firm matches. A row's size may be missing; if present it is once, few, many or a size class.

NA TRBJ1-6 TRBV7-9 once TGTGCCAGCAGCCGTCGGGGGGGAGGGAATAATTCACCCCTCCACTTT CASSRRGGGNNSPLHF
TRBD1 TRBJ1-2 TRBV11-2 once TGTGCCAGCAGCCCGGTCCCGGGACAGGACTATGGCTACACCTTC CASSPVPGQDYGYTF
TRBD1 TRBJ2-7 TRBV7-8 NA TGTGCCAGCAGGTCGGACAGGTTTATCTCCTACGAGCAGTACTTC CASRSDRFISYEQYF
NA TRBJ2-2 TRBV28 NA TGTGCCAGCAGTCCCCCGGGGGCCACCGGGGAGCTGTTTTTT CASSPPGATGELFF
NA TRBJ1-2 TRBV2 NA TGTGCCAGCAGTGAAAAGGCTCGTAACCTATGGGGCTACACCTTC CASSEKARNLWGYTF
TRBD2 TRBJ2-7 TRBV30 NA TGTGCCTGGGACTTCGGGACTAGCGGGCACGAGCAGTACTTC CAWDFGTSGHEQYF
TRBD1 TRBJ1-2 TRBV5-6 NA TGTGCCAGCAGCTGGACACAGGGGGCTGAGGGTAACTATGGCTACACCTTC CASSWTQGAEGNYGYTF
NA TRBJ2-1 TRBV6-5 NA TGTGCCAGCAGTTACTCGGACAACAATGAGCAGTTCTTC CASSYSDNNEQFF
TRBD1 TRBJ2-7 TRBV27 NA TGTGCCAGCAGCCAACAGGGGTCTGGGGACGAGCAGTACTTC CASSQQGSGDEQYF
NA TRBJ2-7 TRBV27 NA TGTGCCAGCACTCCCGGGGCCGGCTGGTACTTC CASTPGAGWYF
NA TRBJ2-7 TRBV11-2 few TGTGCCAGCAGCTTAGGAGGCAGGTCCTACGAGCAGTACTTC CASSLGGRSYEQYF
TRBD2 TRBJ2-7 TRBV4-3 NA TGCGCCAGCAGCCAAGATCAGGCTAGCGGGAGCTACGAGCAGTACTTC CASSQDQASGSYEQYF
TRBD1 TRBJ2-7 TRBV5-6 NA TGTGCCAGCAGCGGGAACAGGGGGCATTGGCGGGAGTCGCCCTACGAGCAGTACTTC CASSGNRGHWRESPYEQYF
NA TRBJ2-7 TRBV11-2 NA TGTGCCAGCAGCTTAGGGGACCCCTACGAGCAGTACTTC CASSLGDPYEQYF
NA TRBJ1-1 TRBV19 NA TGTGCCAGTAGCCAGGGTTACACTGAAGCTTTCTTT CASSQGYTEAFF
NA TRBJ2-7 TRBV2 NA TGTGCCAGCAGTGTTGCAGGGGACTACGAGCAGTACTTC CASSVAGDYEQYF
NA TRBJ1-2 TRBV6-1 NA TGTGCCAGCAGTGAACGGGACCCCTTCGCTGGGGACTATGGCTACACCTTC CASSERDPFAGDYGYTF
TRBD2 TRBJ2-7 TRBV6-6 NA TGTGCCAGCAGTTACTCTTCCTTCGGGAGGTCCTACGAGCAGTACTTC CASSYSSFGRSYEQYF
NA TRBJ1-4 TRBV5-5 NA TGTGCCAGCAGCTTGTATTCCAGAGAAGCAACTAATGAAAAACTGTTTTTT CASSLYSREATNEKLFF
NA TRBJ2-2 TRBV7-7 NA TGTGCTAGCAGCGCGGGCTCTTTGGGGCTCACCGGGGAGCTGTTTTTT CASSAGSLGLTGELFF
NA TRBJ2-5 TRBV5-6 NA TGTGCCAGCAGCGATCGGACAGAAGAGACCCAGTACTTC CASSDRTEETQYF
NA TRBJ2-7 TRBV4-3 NA TGCGCCAGCAGCCAAGAGTTGGCCTACGAGCAGTACTTC CASSQELAYEQYF
NA TRBJ1-1 TRBV5-4 NA TGTGCCAGCAGCTCCCCCTCGGTAGTTTTGAACACTGAAGCTTTCTTT CASSSPSVVLNTEAFF
TRBD2 TRBJ2-5 TRBV19 few TGTGCCAGTCGACTAGCGGGGTTAAACCAAGAGACCCAGTACTTC CASRLAGLNQETQYF
NA TRBJ2-7 TRBV27 NA TGTGCCAGCAGAACGACCGATGCGGACCCCGAGGACTACGAGCAGTACTTC CASRTTDADPEDYEQYF
NA TRBJ2-3 TRBV2 NA TGTGCCAGCACGTACTCACCTATCCACACAGATACGCAGTATTTT CASTYSPIHTDTQYF
TRBD1 TRBJ1-2 TRBV28 NA TGTGCCAGCATCCTCCGGGACAGGGGTCGGGAAATCGGCGGCTACACCTTC CASILRDRGREIGGYTF
NA TRBJ2-7 TRBV5-4 NA TGTGCCAGCAGCTTGCACCCGGAGAGCTCCTACGAGCAGTACTTC CASSLHPESSYEQYF
NA TRBJ1-1 TRBV6-5 NA TGTGCCAGCAGCCCACAGGGCGCTGAAGCTTTCTTT CASSPQGAEAFF
TRBD2 TRBJ2-5 TRBV11-2 NA TGTGCCAGCAGCGACCTAGCGGGAGGATCGGAGACCCAGTACTTC CASSDLAGGSETQYF
NA TRBJ2-5 TRBV7-9 NA TGTGCCAGCAGCTCAACAGGGATCCAAGAGACCCAGTACTTC CASSSTGIQETQYF
TRBD1 TRBJ2-7 TRBV7-9 NA TGTGCCAGCAGCTCGGACAGGGGGCGTCCCTACGAGCAGTACTTC CASSSDRGRPYEQYF
TRBD1 TRBJ1-1 TRBV9 once TGTGCCAGCAGCCCCAGTCCCACAGGGGACACTGAAGCTTTCTTT CASSPSPTGDTEAFF
TRBD1 TRBJ1-1 TRBV28 NA TGTGCCAGCAGTTTACCCGAGGACAGGGGCACTGAAGCTTTCTTT CASSLPEDRGTEAFF
NA TRBJ2-5 TRBV7-9 NA TGTGCCAGCAGCTTACGCGTTACCTATCAAGAGACCCAGTACTTC CASSLRVTYQETQYF